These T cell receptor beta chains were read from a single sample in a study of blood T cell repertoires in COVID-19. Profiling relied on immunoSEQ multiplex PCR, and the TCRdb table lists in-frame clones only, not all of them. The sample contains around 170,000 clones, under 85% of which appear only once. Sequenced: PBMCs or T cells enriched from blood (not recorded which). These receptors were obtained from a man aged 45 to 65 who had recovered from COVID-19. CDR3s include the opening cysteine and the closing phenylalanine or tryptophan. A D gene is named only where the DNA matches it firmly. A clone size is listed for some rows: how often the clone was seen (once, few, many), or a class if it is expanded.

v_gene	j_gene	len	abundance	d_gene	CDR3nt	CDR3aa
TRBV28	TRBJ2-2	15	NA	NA	TGTGCCAGCAGTCGATCGAAGGGGAAAGCCGGGGAGCTGTTTTTT	CASSRSKGKAGELFF
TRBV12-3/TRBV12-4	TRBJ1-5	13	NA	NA	TGTGCCAGCAGGCAGGAAAGCAATCAGCCCCAGCATTTT	CASRQESNQPQHF
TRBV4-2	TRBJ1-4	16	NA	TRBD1	TGTGCCAGCGCATCGGGACAGCGATCAACTAATGAAAAACTGTTTTTT	CASASGQRSTNEKLFF
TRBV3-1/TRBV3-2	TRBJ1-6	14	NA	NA	TGTGCCAGCAGCCAGGGGGGAAGTTCTTCACCCCTCCACTTT	CASSQGGSSSPLHF
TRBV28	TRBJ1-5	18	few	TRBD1	TGTGCCAGCAATCCCCTTGGGGGACAGGGTAGGGGCAATCAGCCCCAGCATTTT	CASNPLGGQGRGNQPQHF
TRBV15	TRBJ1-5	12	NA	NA	TGTGCCACCAGCAGCCGAGGAGAGCCCCAGCATTTT	CATSSRGEPQHF
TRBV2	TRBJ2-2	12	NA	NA	TGTGCCATTTCGGGGTTGGCCGGGGAGCTGTTTTTT	CAISGLAGELFF
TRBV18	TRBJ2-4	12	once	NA	TGTGCCAGCTCAGAGACTAATGACATTCAGTACTTC	CASSETNDIQYF
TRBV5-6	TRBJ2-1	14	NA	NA	TGTGCCAGCAGCCAGGACAGCTACTACAATGAGCAGTTCTTC	CASSQDSYYNEQFF
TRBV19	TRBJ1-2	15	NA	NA	TGTGCCAGTAGTAACCAGGGTTCCGTCAACTATGGCTACACCTTC	CASSNQGSVNYGYTF
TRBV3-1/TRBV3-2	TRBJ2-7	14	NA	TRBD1	TGTGCCAGCAGCCACGGACAGGGCTCCAACGAGCAGTACTTC	CASSHGQGSNEQYF
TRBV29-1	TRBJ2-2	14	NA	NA	TGCAGCGCGGCGCAGGGCTTTAACACCGGGGAGCTGTTTTTT	CSAAQGFNTGELFF
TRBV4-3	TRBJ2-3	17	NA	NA	TGCGCCAGCAGCCAAGATAGGATAGCGGCTTTCACAGATACGCAGTATTTT	CASSQDRIAAFTDTQYF
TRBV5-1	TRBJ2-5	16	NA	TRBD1	TGCGCCAGCAGCTTGGAAGGGGGCGCATTTCGGGAGACCCAGTACTTC	CASSLEGGAFRETQYF
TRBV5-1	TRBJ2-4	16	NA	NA	TGCGCCAGCAGCTTGGCCGGGGGAGATGGCAAAAACATTCAGTACTTC	CASSLAGGDGKNIQYF